This T cell receptor (beta chain) was obtained from a study of metastatic and nonmetastatic thyroid tumors. Whole-study context: It was across blood and tumor or nodule tissue from malignant and benign thyroid patients that repertoires were compared.

Prior to thyroid surgery, none of the patients had received any treatment. This clone occurred many times. TCRdb used MiXCR to call clones anew from the PCR reads. The table records some 93,000 clones, 10% to 15% of them present only once. The CDR3 covers 16 residues. V dropped 2 bases and J dropped 2 bases, with 15 bases sitting between them. Germline V gives CDR1 MNHEY, CDR2 SVGAGI. Sequencing input: blood. The source is a female donor with papillary thyroid cancer or a benign thyroid nodule (not recorded which). Some clones in this sample may be carry-over from other donors' samples. The gene calls are TRBV6-5 and TRBJ1-1; perhaps TRBD1 as D (5 bases). The DNA of the CDR3 is TGTGCCAGCAGTTACCCAGGGTTAGGCGGAAACACTGAAGCTTTCTTT. It encodes CASSYPGLGGNTEAFF.